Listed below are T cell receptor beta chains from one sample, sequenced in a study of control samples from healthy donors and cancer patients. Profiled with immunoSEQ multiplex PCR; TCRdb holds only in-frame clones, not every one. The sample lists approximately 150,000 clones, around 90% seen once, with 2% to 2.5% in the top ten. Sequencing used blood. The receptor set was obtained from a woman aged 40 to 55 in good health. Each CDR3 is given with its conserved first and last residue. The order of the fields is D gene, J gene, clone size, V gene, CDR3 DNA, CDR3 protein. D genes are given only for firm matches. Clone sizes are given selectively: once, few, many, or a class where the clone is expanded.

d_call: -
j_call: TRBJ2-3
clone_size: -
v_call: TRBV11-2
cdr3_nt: TGTGCCAGCAGCTTAGGCAGGGGGGCACACACAGATACGCAGTATTTT
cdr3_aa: CASSLGRGAHTDTQYF

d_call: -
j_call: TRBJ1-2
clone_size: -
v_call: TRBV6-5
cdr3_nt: TGTGCCAGCAGTTACTCGAGACGGGAAGGCTACACCTTC
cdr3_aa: CASSYSRREGYTF

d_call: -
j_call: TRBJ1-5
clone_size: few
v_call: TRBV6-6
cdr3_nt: TGTGCCAGCAGTTACTCGTCCAGCAATCAGCCCCAGCATTTT
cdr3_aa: CASSYSSSNQPQHF

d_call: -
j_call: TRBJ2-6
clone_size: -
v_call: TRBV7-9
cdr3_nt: TGTGCCAGCACCCACTCGGGGCGCATGGGGGCCAACGTCCTGACTTTC
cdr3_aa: CASTHSGRMGANVLTF

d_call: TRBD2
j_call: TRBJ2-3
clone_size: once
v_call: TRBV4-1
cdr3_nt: TGCGCCAGCAGCCAGGCCGGGACTAGCGGAACAGATACGCAGTATTTT
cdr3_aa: CASSQAGTSGTDTQYF

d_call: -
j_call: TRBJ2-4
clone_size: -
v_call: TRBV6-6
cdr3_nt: TGTGCCAGCAGTTACGGGGCGGCCAAAAACATTCAGTACTTC
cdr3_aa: CASSYGAAKNIQYF

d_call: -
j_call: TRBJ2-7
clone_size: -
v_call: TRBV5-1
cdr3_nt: TGCGCCAGCAGTCCTGGACGGGGGCCTTCCTACGAGCAGTACTTC
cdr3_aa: CASSPGRGPSYEQYF

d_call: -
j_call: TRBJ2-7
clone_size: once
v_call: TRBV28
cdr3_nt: TGTGCCAGCAGTTTGGAGGGAGGCGCGTACGAGCAGTACTTC
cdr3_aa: CASSLEGGAYEQYF

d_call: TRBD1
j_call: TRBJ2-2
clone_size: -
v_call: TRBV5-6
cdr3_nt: TGTGCCAGCAGCTTTGGGACAGGGGGCAAGACCGGGGAGCTGTTTTTT
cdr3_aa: CASSFGTGGKTGELFF

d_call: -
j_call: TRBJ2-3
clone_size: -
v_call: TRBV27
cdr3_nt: TGTGCCAGCACCGTGACGGGGGCCGTCACAGATACGCAGTATTTT
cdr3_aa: CASTVTGAVTDTQYF

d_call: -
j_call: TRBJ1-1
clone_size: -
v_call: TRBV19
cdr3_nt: TGTGCCAGTAGTATAGATGTAGTCGGGGGGACTGAAGCTTTCTTT
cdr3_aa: CASSIDVVGGTEAFF

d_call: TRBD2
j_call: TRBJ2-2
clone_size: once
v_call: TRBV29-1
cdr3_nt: TGCAGCGTGGGGAAATTAGCGGGGGGCACCGGGGAGCTGTTTTTT
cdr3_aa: CSVGKLAGGTGELFF

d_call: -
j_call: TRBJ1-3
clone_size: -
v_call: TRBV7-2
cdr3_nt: TGTGCCAGTACTACACATTCTACTGGAAACACCATATATTTT
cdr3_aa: CASTTHSTGNTIYF

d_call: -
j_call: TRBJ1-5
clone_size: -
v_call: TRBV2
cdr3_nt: TGTGCCAGCAAGGCCACAGGGAATCAGCCCCAGCATTTT
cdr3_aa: CASKATGNQPQHF

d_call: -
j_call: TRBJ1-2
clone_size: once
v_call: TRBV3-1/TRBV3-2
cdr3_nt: TGTGCCAGCAGCCAAGTCATGTCGGCAGTGACTTTCTATGGCTACACCTTC
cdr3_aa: CASSQVMSAVTFYGYTF

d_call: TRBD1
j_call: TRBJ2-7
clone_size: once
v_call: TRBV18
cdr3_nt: TGTGCCAGCTCACCAGGGACAGGGGGCTACGAGCAGTACTTC
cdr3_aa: CASSPGTGGYEQYF

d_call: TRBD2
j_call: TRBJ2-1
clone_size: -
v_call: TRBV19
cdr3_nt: TGTGCCAGTACACTAGCGGGGGGGGTTAATGAGCAGTTCTTC
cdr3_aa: CASTLAGGVNEQFF

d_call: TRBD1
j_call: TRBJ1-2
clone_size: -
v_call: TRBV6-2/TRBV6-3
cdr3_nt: TGTGCCAGCAGTTACGGGACAGGGGGCTATGGCTACACCTTC
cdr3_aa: CASSYGTGGYGYTF

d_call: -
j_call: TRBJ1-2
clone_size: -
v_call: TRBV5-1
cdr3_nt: TGCGCCAGCAGCGGGGGAACCCCCTATGGCTACACCTTC
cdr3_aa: CASSGGTPYGYTF

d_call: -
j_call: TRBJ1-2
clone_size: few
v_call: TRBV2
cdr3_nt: TGTGCCAGCAGCGGGCGTATTTCTAACTATGGCTACACCTTC
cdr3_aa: CASSGRISNYGYTF

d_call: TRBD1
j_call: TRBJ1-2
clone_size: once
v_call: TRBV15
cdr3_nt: TGTGCCACCAGCAGGGATTCAGACAGGGTGAGGTATGGCTACACCTTC
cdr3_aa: CATSRDSDRVRYGYTF

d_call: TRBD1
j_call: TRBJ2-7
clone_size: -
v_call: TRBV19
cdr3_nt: TGTGCCAGTAGTACCCCAGACAGGGGAGGCGGCGAGCAGTACTTC
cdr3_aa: CASSTPDRGGGEQYF

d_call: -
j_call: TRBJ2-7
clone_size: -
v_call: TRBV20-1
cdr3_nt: TGCAGTCCCGGGGAAGAGCAGTACTTC
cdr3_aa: CSPGEEQYF

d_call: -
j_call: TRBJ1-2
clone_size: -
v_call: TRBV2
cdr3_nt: TGTGCCAGCGAGGGGGGTGTCTATGGCTACACCTTC
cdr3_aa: CASEGGVYGYTF

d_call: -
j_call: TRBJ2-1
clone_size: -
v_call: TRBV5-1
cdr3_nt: TGCGCCAGCAGTCCCGAGGGTGGACGGTCCTACAATGAGCAGTTCTTC
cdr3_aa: CASSPEGGRSYNEQFF

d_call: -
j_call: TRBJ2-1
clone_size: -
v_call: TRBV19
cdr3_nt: TGTGCCACCAGGAGACGCTCCCAGAATGAGCAGTTCTTC
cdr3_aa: CATRRRSQNEQFF

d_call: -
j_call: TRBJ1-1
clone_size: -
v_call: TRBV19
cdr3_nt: TGTGCCAGTAGTAGGGTGGCTGAAGCTTTCTTT
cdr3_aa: CASSRVAEAFF

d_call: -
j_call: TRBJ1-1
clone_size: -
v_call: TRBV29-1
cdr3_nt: TGCAGCGTTTTGGGGTTGGCGGGCACTGAAGCTTTCTTT
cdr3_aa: CSVLGLAGTEAFF

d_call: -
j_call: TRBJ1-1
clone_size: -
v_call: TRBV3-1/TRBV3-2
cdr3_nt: TGTGCCAGCAGCCAAATTAGGGACACTGAAGCTTTCTTT
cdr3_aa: CASSQIRDTEAFF

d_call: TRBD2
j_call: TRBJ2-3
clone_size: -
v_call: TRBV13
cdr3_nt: TGTGCCAGCAGCTTAACACTAGCGGGGGCAGGAGATACGCAGTATTTT
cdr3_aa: CASSLTLAGAGDTQYF

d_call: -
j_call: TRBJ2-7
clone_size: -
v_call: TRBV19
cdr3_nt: TGTGCCAGTAGTATGGGTAGCCAGGGGACTTACGAGCAGTACTTC
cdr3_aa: CASSMGSQGTYEQYF

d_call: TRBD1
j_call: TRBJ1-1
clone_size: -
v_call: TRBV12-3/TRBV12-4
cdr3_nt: TGTGCCAGCAGCCGACAGGGGGGCACTGAAGCTTTCTTT
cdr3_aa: CASSRQGGTEAFF

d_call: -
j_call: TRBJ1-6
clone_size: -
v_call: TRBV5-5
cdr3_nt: TGTGCCAGCAGCTTGGAGGGGAGCTCCTATAATTCACCCCTCCACTTT
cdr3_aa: CASSLEGSSYNSPLHF

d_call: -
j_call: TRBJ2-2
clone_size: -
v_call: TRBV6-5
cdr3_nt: TGTGCCAGCAGCCTAACTCGACTCACCGGGGAGCTGTTTTTT
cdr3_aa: CASSLTRLTGELFF

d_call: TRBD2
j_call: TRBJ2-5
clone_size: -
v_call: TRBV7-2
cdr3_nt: TGTGCCAGCAGCTTTGGGACTAGCGAAGAGACCCAGTACTTC
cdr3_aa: CASSFGTSEETQYF

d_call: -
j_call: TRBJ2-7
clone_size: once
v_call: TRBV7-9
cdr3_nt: TGTGCCAGCAGCGACGGGTTTTCCTACGAGCAGTACTTC
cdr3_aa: CASSDGFSYEQYF

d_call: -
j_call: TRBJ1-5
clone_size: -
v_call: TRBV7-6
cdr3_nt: TGTGCCAGCAGCCCTACTGACGGAAGCAATCAGCCCCAGCATTTT
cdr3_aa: CASSPTDGSNQPQHF

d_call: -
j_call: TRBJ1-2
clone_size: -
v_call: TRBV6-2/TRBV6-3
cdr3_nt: TGTGCCAGCAGTTACTCGTATTATCCTCCGGGCGGCTACACCTTC
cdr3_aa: CASSYSYYPPGGYTF

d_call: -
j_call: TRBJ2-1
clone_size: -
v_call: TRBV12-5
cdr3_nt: TGTGCTAGTGGTTTGGTAGGTCAGGGCTCCTACAATGAGCAGTTCTTC
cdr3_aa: CASGLVGQGSYNEQFF

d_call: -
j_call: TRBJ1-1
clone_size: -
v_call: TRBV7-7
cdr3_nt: TGTGCCAGCAGCCCCACAGCAGGAGGGGAAGCTTTCTTT
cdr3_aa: CASSPTAGGEAFF

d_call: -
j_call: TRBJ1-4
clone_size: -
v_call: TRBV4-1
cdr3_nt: TGCGCCAGCAGCCAAGATCCACGAATGAACCGTCTAACTAATGAAAAACTGTTTTTT
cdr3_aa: CASSQDPRMNRLTNEKLFF

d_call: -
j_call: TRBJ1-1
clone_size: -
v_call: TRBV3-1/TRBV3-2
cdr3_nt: TGTGCCAGCAGCCACAACTCAGGGGAAGAAGCTTTCTTT
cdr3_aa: CASSHNSGEEAFF

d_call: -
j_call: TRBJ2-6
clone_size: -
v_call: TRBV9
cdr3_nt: TGTGCCAGCAGCGTAGACGGCCGCTACTCTGGGGCCAACGTCCTGACTTTC
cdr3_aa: CASSVDGRYSGANVLTF

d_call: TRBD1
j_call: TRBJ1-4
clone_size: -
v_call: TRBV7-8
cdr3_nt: TGTGCCAGCAGCTCAGGGGGGAGCGATGAAAAACTGTTTTTT
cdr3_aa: CASSSGGSDEKLFF

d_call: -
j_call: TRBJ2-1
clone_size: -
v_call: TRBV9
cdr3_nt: TGTGCCAGCAGCGTAGATGGGACGGATGAGCAGTTCTTC
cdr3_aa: CASSVDGTDEQFF

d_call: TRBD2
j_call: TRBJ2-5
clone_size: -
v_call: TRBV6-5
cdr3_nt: TGTGCCAGCAGGGCGACAGCGGGGGCCCAGTACTTC
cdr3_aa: CASRATAGAQYF

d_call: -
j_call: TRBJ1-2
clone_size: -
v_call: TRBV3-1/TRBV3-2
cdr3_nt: TGTGCCAGCAGCCCCATGGCAGATAGTCTCTATGGCTACACCTTC
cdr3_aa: CASSPMADSLYGYTF

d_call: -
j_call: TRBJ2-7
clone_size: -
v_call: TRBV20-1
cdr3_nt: TGCAGTGGAGCCTGGGCCTACGAGCAGTACTTC
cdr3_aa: CSGAWAYEQYF

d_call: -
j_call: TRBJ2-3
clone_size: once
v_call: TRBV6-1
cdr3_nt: TGTGCCAGCAGTGAAGCGGGTGTTCGAACAGATACGCAGTATTTT
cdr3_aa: CASSEAGVRTDTQYF

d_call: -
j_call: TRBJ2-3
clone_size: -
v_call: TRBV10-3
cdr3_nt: TGTGCCATCAGTGGGTTGGGGGGCAGAGGGTCAAACACAGATACGCAGTATTTT
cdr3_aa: CAISGLGGRGSNTDTQYF

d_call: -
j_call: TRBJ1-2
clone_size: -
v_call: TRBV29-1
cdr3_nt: TGCAGCGTCGGACCTTCGGATAGAGGCTACACCTTC
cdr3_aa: CSVGPSDRGYTF

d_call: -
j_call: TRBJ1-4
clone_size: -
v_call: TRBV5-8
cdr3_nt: TGTGCCAGCAGGGGCGGTGCAACTAATGAAAAACTGTTTTTT
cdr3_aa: CASRGGATNEKLFF

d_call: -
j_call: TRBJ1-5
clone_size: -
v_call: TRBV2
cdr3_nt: TGTGCCAGCAGTGACGTGGGGGCCAGGCAGCCCCAGCATTTT
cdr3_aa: CASSDVGARQPQHF

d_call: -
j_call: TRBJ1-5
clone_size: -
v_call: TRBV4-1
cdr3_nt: TGCGCCAGCAGCCAAGGGAGAATAGGAGATGTTCAGCCCCAGCATTTT
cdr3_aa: CASSQGRIGDVQPQHF

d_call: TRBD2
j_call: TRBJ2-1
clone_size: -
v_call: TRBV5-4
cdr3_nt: TGTGCCAGCAGCTTGGTTACTAGCGGGGGTTACAATGAGCAGTTCTTC
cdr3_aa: CASSLVTSGGYNEQFF

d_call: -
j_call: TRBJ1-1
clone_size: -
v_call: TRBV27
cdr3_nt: TGTGCCAGCAGCGCCCAGAGGGTCGGGGCTGAAGCTTTCTTT
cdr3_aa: CASSAQRVGAEAFF

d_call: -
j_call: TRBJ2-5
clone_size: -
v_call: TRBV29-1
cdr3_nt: TGCAGCGTTACCCCTGGGGACTACCAAGAGACCCAGTACTTC
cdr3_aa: CSVTPGDYQETQYF